The 15 T cell receptor beta chains below were found in one sample sequenced in a study of patients and donors after allogeneic stem cell transplantation. Via MiXCR, TCRdb re-called the RT-PCR reads, giving one row per CDR3 protein. This sample has hundreds of thousands of distinct CDR3 sequences; 16% occur once, and the top ten carry roughly 7.2%. Sequencing was done on a sample of blood, either unsorted or a sorted T cell fraction (not recorded which). These receptor sequences come from a human donor who was either an allogeneic HSCT recipient or a stem cell or donor lymphocyte infusion donor (not recorded which). It is not recorded whose cells these are; they may come from a transplant donor.

This chain connects TRBV12-3 or TRBV12-4 to TRBJ1-1; unclear D gene. With 7 bases removed from V and 6 bases from J, the gap between germline ends came to 24 bases. This CDR3 spans 16 amino acids. In DNA, the CDR3 is TGTGCCAGCAAGTACGGGGTGTCTTCGGTCCAGGCTGAAGCTTTCTTT. The encoded protein is CASKYGVSSVQAEAFF.

This clonotype was picked up a small number of times. The V and J genes are TRBV18 and TRBJ2-5; 8 nucleotides match TRBD1. The CDR3 length is 16 residues. CDR1 is KGHSH and CDR2 is LQKENI in the germline V gene. Trimming removed 4 bases from V and 0 bases from J; junction bases left unmatched: 7. CDR3 coding DNA: TGTGCCAGCTCACGCACCCTGACAGGGGACCAAGAGACCCAGTACTTC. Amino acid sequence: CASSRTLTGDQETQYF.

This clonotype was counted only a few times. This sequence joins TRBV7-9 and TRBJ2-1; 7 bases are a match to TRBD1. The J segment lost 7 bases and the V segment lost 4 bases, leaving 7 bases of the junction unmatched. This CDR3 comprises 14 residues. Germline V lookup: CDR1 SEHNR, CDR2 FQNEAQ (reference sequence). CDR3 coding DNA: TGTGCCAGCAGCTCGTCAGGGGGATGGAATGAGCAGTTCTTC. Its translation is CASSSSGGWNEQFF.

The chain carries TRBV7-9 and TRBJ1-1; no clear D. This CDR3 is built from 14 residues. Germline values: CDR1 SEHNR, CDR2 FQNEAQ (reference sequence). V dropped 3 bases and J dropped 1 base, with 9 bases sitting between them. CDR3 in DNA: TGTGCCAGCAGCTTCCGCGGGAAGAACACTGAAGCTTTCTTT. Its protein is CASSFRGKNTEAFF.

The chain is built from TRBV12-3 or TRBV12-4 and TRBJ1-6; D ambiguous. The CDR3 is 12 residues long. The V gene lost 4 bases and the J gene lost 9 bases, with 7 bases spanning the gap. The CDR3 DNA reads as TGTGCCAGCAGTTCTGTAGTTTCACCCCTCCACTTT. It yields the protein CASSSVVSPLHF.

A few counts support this clonotype. CDR3 bases: TGTGCCACCAGCAGAGTTCGGCTTTTGAACACTGAAGCTTTCTTT. This gives the protein CATSRVRLLNTEAFF. V usage is TRBV15 and J usage is TRBJ1-1; D uncertain. Germline V gene data show CDR1 as LNHNV and CDR2 as YYDKDF (reference sequence). CDR3 size: 15 residues. Trimming removed 1 base from V and 0 bases from J, with 9 bases in between.

This clonotype was seen more than once but under ten times. The chain couples TRBV15 to TRBJ2-1, with 8 bases that match TRBD1. Unmatched junction bases numbered 4, after V lost 6 bases and J lost 3 bases. The germline V gene has CDR1 LNHNV and CDR2 YYDKDF (reference sequence). The CDR3 spans 14 residues. The CDR3 DNA is TGTGCCACCAGGACAGGGGCCAACTACAATGAGCAGTTCTTC. Protein: CATRTGANYNEQFF. The entire variable domain, with the rest obtained from reference TRBV15 and TRBJ2-1, is as follows: DAMVIQNPRYQVTQFGKPVTLSCSQTLNHNVMYWYQQKSSQAPKLLFHYYDKDFNNEADTPDNFQSRRPNTSFCFLDIRSPGLGDTAMYLCATRTGANYNEQFFGPGTRLTVL.

The CDR3: CASSWGSGNEQFF. The DNA for the CDR3 is TGTGCCAGTAGTTGGGGTAGCGGGAATGAGCAGTTCTTC. The chain couples TRBV19 to TRBJ2-1; 7 bases agree with TRBD2. Germline-derived CDR1 and CDR2 are LNHDA and SQIVND (reference sequence). CDR3 length: 13 residues. Trimming took 5 bases from V and 7 from J; bases not matched to a gene: 5.

This clonotype was observed once. CDR3 residues: CASIRMHGQGGYEQYF. The CDR3 nucleotides are TGTGCCAGCATCCGAATGCACGGTCAGGGTGGTTACGAGCAGTACTTC. The rearrangement joins TRBV6-1 to TRBJ2-7; a possible D gene is TRBD1 (5 bases). From germline, CDR1 is MNHNS and CDR2 SASEGT. V was trimmed by 7 bases and J by 4 bases, leaving 23 bases between them. The CDR3 consists of 16 residues.

This clonotype occurred a few times. The chain employs TRBV5-5 and TRBJ1-1; 7 positions match TRBD1. V shed 4 bases and J 0 bases; nucleotides not matched to a gene: 15. This CDR3 has 18 amino acids. Germline CDR1 and CDR2: SGHKS and YYEKEE (reference sequence). CDR3 sequence (DNA): TGTGCCAGCAGCCCACAGACAGGGAGGGTATCCATGAACACTGAAGCTTTCTTT. Amino acids: CASSPQTGRVSMNTEAFF. Filled out from reference TRBV5-5 and TRBJ1-1, the complete variable domain reads DAGVTQSPTHLIKTRGQQVTLRCSPISGHKSVSWYQQVLGQGPQFIFQYYEKEERGRGNFPDRFSARQFPNYSSELNVNALLLGDSALYLCASSPQTGRVSMNTEAFFGQGTRLTVV.

The chain combines TRBV2 with TRBJ2-2; 11 nucleotides match TRBD2. Germline-derived CDR1 and CDR2 are SNHLY and FYNNEI. The CDR3 runs to 17 residues. Trimming removed 1 base from V and 6 bases from J; junction bases left unmatched: 7. CDR3 sequence reads: CASSEGLAGRRAGELFF. The CDR3 DNA is TGTGCCAGCAGTGAAGGACTAGCGGGACGGAGGGCCGGGGAGCTGTTTTTT.

The chain has TRBV18 and TRBJ2-5; D possibly corresponds to TRBD1 (5 bases). The CDR3 contains 14 residues. Trimming removed 6 bases from V and 5 bases from J, with 16 bases in between. Germline V lookup: CDR1 KGHSH, CDR2 LQKENI. The CDR3: CASSTEGQPETQYF. CDR3 DNA: TGTGCCAGCTCCACCGAAGGACAACCGGAGACCCAGTACTTC.

V and J are TRBV7-9 and TRBJ1-5, with D tentatively TRBD1 (5 bases). CDR1 is SEHNR, CDR2 FQNEAQ, per germline (reference sequence). With 3 bases removed from V and 3 bases from J, the gap between germline ends came to 9 bases. This CDR3 comprises 14 residues. CDR3 nucleotide sequence: TGTGCCAGCAGCTTTTCAGGGAACAATCAGCCCCAGCATTTT. It translates to CASSFSGNNQPQHF.

This clonotype was recorded a few times. The gene calls are TRBV12-3 or TRBV12-4 and TRBJ2-7; D is perhaps TRBD1 (6 bases). Trimming cost V 6 bases and J 4 bases, with 25 bases left between them. The CDR3 length is 17 residues. CDR3: CASSSHRDTDGVYEQYF. DNA for the CDR3: TGTGCCAGCAGCTCCCATAGGGACACCGACGGTGTGTACGAGCAGTACTTC.

Many counts were recorded for this clonotype. This rearrangement joins TRBV29-1 to TRBJ1-1, with D perhaps TRBD1 (6 bases). The V gene lost 0 bases and the J gene lost 3 bases, with 14 bases spanning the gap. CDR3 length equals 15 residues. In germline, CDR1 is SQVTM, CDR2 ANQGSEA. CDR3 sequence (DNA): TGCAGCGTTGAAGATCAGGGGAACAGTTACACTGAAGCTTTCTTT. Its translation is CSVEDQGNSYTEAFF. Using reference TRBV29-1 and TRBJ1-1 for the parts outside the CDR3, the full variable domain is SAVISQKPSRDICQRGTSLTIQCQVDSQVTMMFWYRQQPGQSLTLIATANQGSEATYESGFVIDKFPISRPNLTFSTLTVSNMSPEDSSIYLCSVEDQGNSYTEAFFGQGTRLTVV.